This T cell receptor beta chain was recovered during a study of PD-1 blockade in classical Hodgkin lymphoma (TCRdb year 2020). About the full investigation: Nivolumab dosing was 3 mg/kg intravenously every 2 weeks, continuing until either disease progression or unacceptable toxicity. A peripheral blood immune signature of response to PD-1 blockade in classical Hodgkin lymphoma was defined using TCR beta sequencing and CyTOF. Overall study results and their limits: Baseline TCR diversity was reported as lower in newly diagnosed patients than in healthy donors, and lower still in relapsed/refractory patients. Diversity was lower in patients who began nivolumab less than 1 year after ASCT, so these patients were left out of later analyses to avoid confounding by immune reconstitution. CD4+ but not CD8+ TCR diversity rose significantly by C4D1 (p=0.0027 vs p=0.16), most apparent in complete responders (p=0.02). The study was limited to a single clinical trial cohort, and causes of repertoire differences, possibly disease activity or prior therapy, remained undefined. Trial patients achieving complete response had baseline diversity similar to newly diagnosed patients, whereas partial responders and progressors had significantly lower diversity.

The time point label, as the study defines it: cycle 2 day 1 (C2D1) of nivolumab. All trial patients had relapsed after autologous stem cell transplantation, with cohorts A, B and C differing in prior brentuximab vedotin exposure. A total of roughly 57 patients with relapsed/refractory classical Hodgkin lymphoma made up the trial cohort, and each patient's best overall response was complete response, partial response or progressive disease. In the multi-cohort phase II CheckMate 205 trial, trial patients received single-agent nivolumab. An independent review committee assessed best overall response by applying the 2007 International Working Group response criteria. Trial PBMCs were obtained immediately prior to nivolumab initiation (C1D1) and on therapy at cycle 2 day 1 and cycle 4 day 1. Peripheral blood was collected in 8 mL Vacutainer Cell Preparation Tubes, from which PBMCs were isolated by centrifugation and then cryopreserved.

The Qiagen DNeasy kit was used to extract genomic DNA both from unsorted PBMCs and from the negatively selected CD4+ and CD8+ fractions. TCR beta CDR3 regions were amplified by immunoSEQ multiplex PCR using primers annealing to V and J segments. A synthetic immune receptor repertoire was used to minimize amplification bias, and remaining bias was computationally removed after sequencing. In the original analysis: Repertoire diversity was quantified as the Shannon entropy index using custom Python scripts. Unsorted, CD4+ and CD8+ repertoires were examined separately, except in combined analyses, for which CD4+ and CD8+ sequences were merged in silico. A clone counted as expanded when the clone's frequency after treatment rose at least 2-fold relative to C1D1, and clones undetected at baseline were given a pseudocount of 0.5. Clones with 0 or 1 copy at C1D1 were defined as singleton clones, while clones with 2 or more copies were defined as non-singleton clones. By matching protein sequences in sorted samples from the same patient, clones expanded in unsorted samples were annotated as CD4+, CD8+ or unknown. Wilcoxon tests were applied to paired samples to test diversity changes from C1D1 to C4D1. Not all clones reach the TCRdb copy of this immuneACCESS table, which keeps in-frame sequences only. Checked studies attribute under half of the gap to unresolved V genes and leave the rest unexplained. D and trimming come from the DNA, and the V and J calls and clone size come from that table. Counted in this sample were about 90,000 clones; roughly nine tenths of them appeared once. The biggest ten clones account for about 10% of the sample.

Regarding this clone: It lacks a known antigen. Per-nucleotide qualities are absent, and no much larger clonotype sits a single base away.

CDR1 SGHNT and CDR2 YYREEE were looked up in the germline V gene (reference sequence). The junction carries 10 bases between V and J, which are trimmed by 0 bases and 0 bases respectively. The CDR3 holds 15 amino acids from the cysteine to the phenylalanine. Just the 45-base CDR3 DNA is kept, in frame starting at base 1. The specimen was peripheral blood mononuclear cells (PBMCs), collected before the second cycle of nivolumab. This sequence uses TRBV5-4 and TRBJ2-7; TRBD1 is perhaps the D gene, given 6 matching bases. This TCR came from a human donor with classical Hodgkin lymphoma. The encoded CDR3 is CASSLEQGRSYEQYF. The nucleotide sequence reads TGTGCCAGCAGCTTGGAACAGGGCCGCTCCTACGAGCAGTACTTC.